These T cell receptor beta chains were read from a single sample in a study of Graves' ophthalmopathy and Graves' hyperthyroidism. TCRdb redid the calling of the multiplex PCR reads with MiXCR, one entry per CDR3 protein. This table has roughly 170,000 distinct CDR3 sequences, approximately 40% appearing once. The sample consisted of peripheral blood. The receptors originated from a man in his thirties or forties with Graves' ophthalmopathy. The CDR3 runs from the conserved cysteine through the conserved F or W. A D gene is named only where the DNA matches it firmly. Part of the rows lack a size; the others show once, few, many or a class for expanded clones.

TGTGCCAGCAGTGGCACGGGACTCGGTCAGCCCCAGCATTTT	CASSGTGLGQPQHF	14	TRBV6-1	.	TRBJ1-5	.
TGTGCCAGCAGTTACTCCCGGGTCCACGAGCAGTACTTC	CASSYSRVHEQYF	13	TRBV6-5	.	TRBJ2-7	.
TGTGCCAGCAGCCCCGGGACTAGCGGGCTCCAGTACTTC	CASSPGTSGLQYF	13	TRBV12-3/TRBV12-4	TRBD2	TRBJ2-5	.
TGCGCCAGCAGCCAAGTTAGGGAGGTCGGTGGCTACACCTTC	CASSQVREVGGYTF	14	TRBV4-1	.	TRBJ1-2	.
TGTGCCAGCAGTGGACGGACGACTGAAGCTTTCTTT	CASSGRTTEAFF	12	TRBV6-2/TRBV6-3	.	TRBJ1-1	.
TGTGCCAGCAGTTTTGAGCCCCGTTGGAGTTCACCCCTCCACTTT	CASSFEPRWSSPLHF	15	TRBV12-3/TRBV12-4	.	TRBJ1-6	many
TGTGCCTGGAGTGTAGGGTCTGGGGAGCTGTTTTTT	CAWSVGSGELFF	12	TRBV30	.	TRBJ2-2	many
TGTGCCAGCAGTATCCAGGGTGTTTTCACTGAAGCTTTCTTT	CASSIQGVFTEAFF	14	TRBV12-3/TRBV12-4	.	TRBJ1-1	.
TGTGCCAGCAGAGGACAGATCTATAATTCACCCCTCCACTTT	CASRGQIYNSPLHF	14	TRBV28	.	TRBJ1-6	.
TGTGCCAGCAGCCCAGGACTAGCGAACACCGGGGAGCTGTTTTTT	CASSPGLANTGELFF	15	TRBV7-3	TRBD2	TRBJ2-2	.
TGTGCCAGCAGCTCCTCCCTTGAAGCGGCCCGCTACGAGCAGTACTTC	CASSSSLEAARYEQYF	16	TRBV11-2	.	TRBJ2-7	many
TGTGCCAGCAGCTTCGGGGTACAGCCCCAGCATTTT	CASSFGVQPQHF	12	TRBV13	.	TRBJ1-5	many
TGTGCCAGCAGTGACCGGAGTCTCAATCAGCCCCAGCATTTT	CASSDRSLNQPQHF	14	TRBV6-2/TRBV6-3	.	TRBJ1-5	many
TGCAGTGCTCGCAGGAACACTGAAGCTTTCTTT	CSARRNTEAFF	11	TRBV20-1	.	TRBJ1-1	.
TGTGCCAGCAGCCTAGCGGGAAGAGGGGGGGAGACCCAGTACTTC	CASSLAGRGGETQYF	15	TRBV7-2	TRBD2	TRBJ2-5	.
TGCGCCAGCAGCTTGGGGGATGGGGATCAGCCCCAGCATTTT	CASSLGDGDQPQHF	14	TRBV5-1	.	TRBJ1-5	.
TGCAGTGCTAGTCTACTAGCGGGAGGGCCCCCGATGGAAGAGACCCAGTACTTC	CSASLLAGGPPMEETQYF	18	TRBV20-1	TRBD2	TRBJ2-5	many
TGTGCCAGCAGTGAGGGGACAGGGATCGGCTACACCTTC	CASSEGTGIGYTF	13	TRBV6-4	TRBD1	TRBJ1-2	.